The present T cell receptor beta chain was sequenced within a study of neurological immune-mediated disorders. It was by 5'RACE with 10-nucleotide random UMIs that the cDNA was made. Via MiXCR, TCRdb re-called the 5' RACE reads, giving one row per CDR3 protein. The repertoire holds about 49,000 distinct CDR3 sequences, with about 9.1% as singletons. Time point given: longitudinal time-point 1 (baseline). General study findings and limits: None of the CDR3 amino acid sequences found in expanded clones was shared across subjects. This suggests that the TCR-beta repertoires were private in all groups. Levels of TCR clonal expansion peaked in HTLV-1-associated myelopathy and reached their lowest in multiple sclerosis, under those of healthy controls.

The CDR3 loop spans 15 amino acids. Deletions cut 4 bases from V and 0 bases from J, with 14 bases between. Germline V CDR1 and CDR2: SGHRS, YFSETQ. A note on this clonotype: Its specificity is unknown.

The sequence came from a woman aged 35 to 49 in good health. The sequencing input was PBMCs. The chain joins TRBV5-1 to TRBJ2-7; no definite D call. In DNA form, the CDR3 reads TGCGCCAGCAGCCGCTTGAAGAATCCCTCCTACGAGCAGTACTTC. It is translated as CASSRLKNPSYEQYF.